This TCR beta chain was sequenced in a study of T cells in localized non-small cell lung cancer. The study, taken as a whole, reports: The study linked higher blood T cell density to longer overall survival. A median about 62 of the top 100 tumor clones appeared in adjacent lung. Owing to sequencing of a solitary tumor region, heterogeneity cannot be discounted.

Method: immunoSEQ multiplex PCR; TCRdb's copy keeps in-frame clones and lacks some. The data contain 35,000 to 45,000 clones, about 85% of them seen just once; the ten biggest clones take up 7.1%. CDR3 length equals 15 residues. Germline V gives CDR1 MNHEY, CDR2 SVGAGI. V dropped 4 bases and J dropped 6; count of bases not matched to a gene: 9. For this clone: Its specificity is unknown.

The sample consisted of peripheral blood, taken before any cancer treatment. This chain links TRBV6-5 with TRBJ2-3; 8 bases line up with TRBD2. This clonotype originated in a woman aged 18-55 years with stage III lung adenocarcinoma. The CDR3 nucleotides read TGTGCCAGCAGTTTCGGACTAGCCCAGCCGGATACGCAGTATTTT. Protein: CASSFGLAQPDTQYF.